This is a list of T cell receptor beta chains from one sample in a study of OX40 agonist ivuxolimab in advanced cancers. Some clones are missing from TCRdb's copy, which holds only in-frame ones; the method was immunoSEQ multiplex PCR. The sample includes about 80,000 clones, 92% seen only once; the top ten take about 8%. Sequenced material: CD4+ or CD8+ T cells sorted from blood, taken in a trial of the OX40 agonist ivuxolimab. The receptors here all came from an adult with an advanced solid tumor such as melanoma, head and neck, liver or kidney cancer. Each CDR3 is given with its conserved first and last residue. The D gene is left open where the match is weak. Rows give clone size only sometimes, using once, few, many, or a class for an expanded clone.

v_gene	abundance	d_gene	j_gene	CDR3aa	CDR3nt
TRBV4-1	.	TRBD1	TRBJ2-2	CASSQGAGQGGGELFF	TGCGCCAGCAGCCAAGGTGCCGGACAGGGGGGCGGGGAGCTGTTTTTT
TRBV6-4	.	TRBD2	TRBJ2-3	CASSDSGGADTQYF	TGTGCCAGCAGTGACAGCGGGGGGGCAGATACGCAGTATTTT
TRBV9	.	TRBD2	TRBJ2-5	CASSQPTRGLAGGQQETQYF	TGTGCCAGCAGCCAACCAACACGGGGCCTAGCGGGGGGGCAACAAGAGACCCAGTACTTC
TRBV6-5	.	.	TRBJ2-2	CASSSVGSGELFF	TGTGCCAGCAGTTCTGTCGGTTCCGGGGAGCTGTTTTTT
TRBV7-8	.	TRBD1	TRBJ2-1	CASSHTGTGSNEQFF	TGTGCCAGCAGCCATACCGGGACAGGGAGCAATGAGCAGTTCTTC
TRBV7-3	.	.	TRBJ1-1	CASSPPGHGAFF	TGTGCCAGCAGCCCACCGGGACATGGGGCTTTCTTT
TRBV7-5	few	.	TRBJ1-3	CARSLATWTGPVSGNTIYF	TGTGCCAGAAGCTTAGCCACCTGGACAGGGCCCGTCTCTGGAAACACCATATATTTT
TRBV5-4	.	.	TRBJ2-1	CASSLGQRSYNEQFF	TGTGCCAGCAGCTTGGGACAACGCTCCTACAATGAGCAGTTCTTC
TRBV30	.	.	TRBJ1-3	CAWSGPISGNTIYF	TGTGCCTGGAGTGGACCCATCTCTGGAAACACCATATATTTT
TRBV15	.	.	TRBJ2-2	CATSNTPEGPELFF	TGTGCCACCAGCAACACACCAGAGGGACCGGAGCTGTTTTTT
TRBV9	.	.	TRBJ1-1	CASSVGGPNMNTEAFF	TGTGCCAGCAGCGTAGGTGGTCCTAATATGAACACTGAAGCTTTCTTT
TRBV27	.	.	TRBJ1-5	CASSTSDRFKMGSNQPQHF	TGTGCCAGCAGTACCTCTGACAGGTTTAAAATGGGGAGCAATCAGCCCCAGCATTTT
TRBV19	.	TRBD1	TRBJ1-2	CASSETGDYGYTF	TGTGCCAGTAGTGAGACAGGGGACTATGGCTACACCTTC
TRBV11-2	.	TRBD2	TRBJ2-1	CASSTRGTSGHSSYNEQFF	TGTGCCAGCAGTACCCGGGGGACTAGCGGGCACAGCTCCTACAATGAGCAGTTCTTC
TRBV5-1	.	TRBD2	TRBJ2-7	CASRTSGGTYEQYF	TGCGCCAGCAGGACTAGCGGGGGTACCTACGAGCAGTACTTC
TRBV13	.	.	TRBJ1-4	CASSLWAGVGEKLFF	TGTGCCAGCAGCTTATGGGCAGGGGTTGGTGAAAAACTGTTTTTT
TRBV4-1	.	.	TRBJ2-7	CASSQGSGNYEQYF	TGCGCCAGCAGCCAAGGTTCAGGCAACTACGAGCAGTACTTC
TRBV6-1	few	TRBD1	TRBJ2-3	CSVWDRSTDTQYF	TGTTCAGTATGGGACAGAAGCACAGATACGCAGTATTTT
TRBV4-2	.	.	TRBJ1-6	CASSQDIGQEQDSPLHF	TGTGCCAGCAGCCAAGATATTGGGCAGGAGCAAGATTCACCCCTCCACTTT
TRBV27	.	.	TRBJ2-5	CASSSRFGQEQETQYF	TGTGCCAGCAGTTCCAGATTCGGGCAGGAACAAGAGACCCAGTACTTC
TRBV30	.	.	TRBJ1-2	CAWSQLIEGLYGYTF	TGTGCCTGGAGCCAACTTATAGAGGGACTATATGGCTACACCTTC
TRBV19	once	.	TRBJ1-5	CASRPDRPHQPQHF	TGTGCCAGTAGACCTGACCGGCCGCACCAGCCCCAGCATTTT
TRBV19	.	.	TRBJ1-1	CASSIQGGGTEAFF	TGTGCCAGTAGTATACAGGGAGGGGGTACTGAAGCTTTCTTT
TRBV6-1	medium-sized	TRBD2	TRBJ2-3	CASSELAGGPDTQYF	TGTGCCAGCAGTGAACTAGCGGGGGGGCCAGATACGCAGTATTTT
TRBV11-2	once	.	TRBJ2-1	CAIAGSYNEQFF	TGTGCCATCGCAGGTTCCTACAATGAGCAGTTCTTC
TRBV19	.	TRBD2	TRBJ2-1	CASSIGLAGGPHEQFF	TGTGCCAGTAGTATAGGGTTAGCGGGGGGGCCGCATGAGCAGTTCTTC
TRBV9	.	.	TRBJ2-7	CASSGSRGGEQYF	TGTGCCAGCAGCGGAAGTAGGGGCGGGGAGCAGTACTTC
TRBV6-5	.	.	TRBJ2-7	CATTTGSNYEQYF	TGTGCCACCACCACAGGGTCTAACTACGAGCAGTACTTC
TRBV29-1	.	TRBD1	TRBJ1-2	CSVDRQGLDYGYTF	TGCAGCGTTGATCGACAGGGGCTGGACTATGGCTACACCTTC
TRBV9	.	.	TRBJ1-1	CASSVGGHTEAFF	TGTGCCAGCAGCGTGGGCGGACACACTGAAGCTTTCTTT
TRBV7-9	.	.	TRBJ1-1	CASSLAKTSNTEAFF	TGTGCCAGCAGCTTAGCAAAAACATCGAACACTGAAGCTTTCTTT